This TCR beta chain was sequenced during a study of Tregs in tolerant kidney transplant recipients. Study at large: The nonmyeloablative bone marrow transplants came from related graft donors, with transient mixed chimerism. Broader study findings: Biological reproducibility was not directly addressed in this study. Antigen-driven expansion was suggested because donor-specific Tregs expanded more than all Tregs in tolerant patients.

Using immunoSEQ multiplex PCR, the repertoire was profiled, and TCRdb retains in-frame clones only, with some absent. The data show about 110,000 clones, 90% seen once. Unmatched junction bases numbered 0, after V lost 4 bases and J lost 11 bases. The CDR3 has 11 amino acids. Germline values: CDR1 WSHSY, CDR2 SAAADI. Note on this clone: Its specificity is not known.

Thawed PBMCs were FACS-sorted into unstimulated CD4+CD25+CD127- regulatory T cells, CD4+CD25- non-regulatory cells, CD4 and CD8 cells. The TCR comes from a human donor who received a combined kidney and bone marrow transplant. The sample in question was CD4+ T cells from blood, obtained before the transplant. The chain carries TRBV10-2 and TRBJ2-3; 10 positions match TRBD2. The CDR3, as DNA: TGCGCCAGCAGTGGACTAGCGGGGCAGTATTTT. Its translation: CASSGLAGQYF.